This TCR beta chain comes out of a study of control samples from healthy donors and cancer patients. Produced via immunoSEQ multiplex PCR; TCRdb's table is partial and in-frame only. In the table there are 100,000 to 110,000 clones, less than 90% of which are singletons. V lost 2 bases and J lost 0, with 9 bases in between. This CDR3 has 14 residues. In germline, CDR1 is GTSNPN, CDR2 SVGIG (reference sequence). Sequenced input: blood. This sequence originates from a woman between 45 and 65 years old in good health. V is TRBV30 and J is TRBJ2-3; no definite D call. DNA for the CDR3: TGTGCCTGGAGTTTAAGCTTTAGCACAGATACGCAGTATTTT. Translated: CAWSLSFSTDTQYF.